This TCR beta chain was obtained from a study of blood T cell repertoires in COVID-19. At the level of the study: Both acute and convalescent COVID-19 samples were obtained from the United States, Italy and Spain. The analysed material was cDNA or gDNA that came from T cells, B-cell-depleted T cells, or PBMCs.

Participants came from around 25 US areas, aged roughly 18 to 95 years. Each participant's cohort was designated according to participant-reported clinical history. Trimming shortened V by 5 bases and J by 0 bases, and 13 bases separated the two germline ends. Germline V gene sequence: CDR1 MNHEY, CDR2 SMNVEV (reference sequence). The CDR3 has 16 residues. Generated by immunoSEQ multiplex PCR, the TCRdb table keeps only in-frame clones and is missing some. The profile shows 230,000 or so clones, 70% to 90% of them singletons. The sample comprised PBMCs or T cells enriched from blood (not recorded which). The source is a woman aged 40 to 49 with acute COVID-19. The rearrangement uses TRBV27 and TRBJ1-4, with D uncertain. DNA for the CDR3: TGTGCCAGCAGTCCCCTAAACGGTGCAACTAATGAAAAACTGTTTTTT. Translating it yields CASSPLNGATNEKLFF.